This paragraph reports one T cell receptor beta chain. This clonotype was seen only once. Its cognate antigen has yet to be identified. Nothing much larger sits one base from this clone, and base qualities are not available. One read alone is weak evidence. TCRdb records Illumina HiSeq 1500 as the sequencer. The public reads were reanalyzed by TCRdb: fastp trimming at Q25, MiXCR alignment, in-frame beta chains only. Rows with one shared CDR3 protein collapse into an entry with the most common genes and DNA. Recorded for this sample are roughly 300,000 distinct CDR3 sequences; more than 8% of them occurred a single time. The top ten hold 3.5% to 4.5% of the sample. The record originates from a study of T cell repertoires in cytomegalovirus infection (dated 2019 in TCRdb). For context, the study as a whole: Donor HLA type was relevant to the analysis, because carriage of CMV infection together with the matching HLA type was indicated by public TCR beta signatures.

Paper-wide results and their limitations: Cumulative frequency of public TCR beta family members discriminated carriers of CMV infection plus the relevant HLA type in this cohort and an independent 352-donor cohort. The ex vivo response was dominated by HLA-C-restricted CMV-specific TCR beta clonotypes, and the single most frequent clonotype in two of eight donors was supplied by these HLA-C-restricted clonotypes.

Germline trimming amounts to 4 bases on V and 6 bases on J, with 7 as the count of junction bases outside the gene matches. The germline V gene encodes CDR1 SEHNR and CDR2 FQNEAQ (reference sequence). CDR3 length: 15 amino acids, cysteine to phenylalanine. Only the CDR3 portion is preserved as DNA: 45 bases, with reading frame beginning at the first base. The chain links TRBV7-9 with TRBJ1-4; 8 bases in the middle match TRBD1. The TCR sequence derives from a human donor in good health (CMV status not recorded). Some clones in this sample may be carry-over from other donors' samples. The specimen sequenced was PBMCs. The nucleotide sequence reads TGTGCCAGCAGCTCAGACAGGGGTTTTCATGAAAAACTGTTTTTT. Its translation reads: CASSSDRGFHEKLFF.